These 12 T cell receptor beta chains originate from one sample sequenced in a study of cytotoxic CD8 clonotypes in ibrutinib-treated CLL. Produced via immunoSEQ multiplex PCR; TCRdb's table is partial and in-frame only. The sample has 110,000 to 150,000 clones, about 79% seen once. Specimen: PBMCs, collected after 12 months of ibrutinib treatment. The receptors originated from a human donor with chronic lymphocytic leukemia.

This clone was found a few times. The chain links TRBV29-1 to TRBJ1-4, with D possibly TRBD1 on 5 matching bases. CDR3 length equals 10 residues. Germline lookup yields CDR1 SQVTM and CDR2 ANQGSEA. The germline V and J ends were trimmed by 7 bases and 6 bases, with 6 bases remaining between them. This CDR3 is CSGGDEKLFF. Written as DNA, the CDR3 is TGCAGCGGGGGGGATGAAAAACTGTTTTTT. The full variable domain, in which reference TRBV29-1 and TRBJ1-4 provide the parts outside the CDR3, is SAVISQKPSRDICQRGTSLTIQCQVDSQVTMMFWYRQQPGQSLTLIATANQGSEATYESGFVIDKFPISRPNLTFSTLTVSNMSPEDSSIYLCSGGDEKLFFGSGTQLSVL.

The chain uses TRBV9 and TRBJ1-1; 8 bases match TRBD1. V trimming: 4 bases; J trimming: 2 bases; junction bases outside the gene matches: 10. The CDR3 spans 16 residues. CDR1 and CDR2 (germline): SGDLS, YYNGEE. Here the CDR3 reads CASSKNTRGPNTEAFF. CDR3 sequence (DNA): TGTGCCAGCAGCAAAAACACCAGGGGGCCTAACACTGAAGCTTTCTTT.

The chain combines TRBV5-1 with TRBJ2-1, with D perhaps matching TRBD2 (6 bases). Germline-derived CDR1 and CDR2 are SGHRS and YFSETQ. The CDR3 covers 15 residues. V lost 0 bases to trimming and J lost 7 bases, with 14 bases between them. The CDR3 nucleotides read TGCGCCAGCAGCTTGGCTATTGGGACTTCTAATGAGCAGTTCTTC. It codes for CASSLAIGTSNEQFF.

This clone was counted between two and nine times. The chain joins TRBV5-3 to TRBJ1-5; D is unclear. TRBV5-3 is an ORF; its function is uncertain. There are 13 residues in the CDR3. Trimming took off 2 bases at V and 7 bases at J, with 10 bases between the two ends. CDR3 amino acids: CARSFPCEQPQHF. CDR3 coding DNA: TGTGCCAGAAGCTTTCCTTGTGAGCAGCCCCAGCATTTT.

CDR3 bases: TGTGCCAGCAGCTCCCCCGGGACAGGGGGCTCGTCCTACAATGAGCAGTTCTTC. This gives the protein CASSSPGTGGSSYNEQFF. The chain recombines TRBV7-9 with TRBJ2-1, with 12 bases aligning to TRBD1. Trimming took 4 bases from V and 1 from J; bases not matched to a gene: 8. The CDR3 totals 18 residues. Per germline, CDR1 SEHNR and CDR2 FQNEAQ (reference sequence).

The rearrangement joins TRBV5-4 to TRBJ2-7, with 13 bases that match TRBD2. This CDR3 is built from 16 residues. CDR1 and CDR2 from the germline V gene are SGHNT and YYREEE (reference sequence). Losses at the gene ends were 4 bases for V and 3 bases for J; bases not matched to a gene: 7. CDR3 protein: CASSRGTSGNNYEQYF. Here the CDR3 DNA reads TGTGCCAGCAGCCGTGGGACTAGCGGGAATAACTACGAGCAGTACTTC.

CDR3 nucleotide sequence: TGCGCCAGCAGCCAGGCCACCGGGACAGGGGAAACAGATACGCAGTATTTT. This sequence encodes CASSQATGTGETDTQYF. This chain connects TRBV4-3 to TRBJ2-3; 10 bases map to TRBD1. The CDR3 has 17 residues. J gave up 3 bases and V 3 bases, and 9 bases lay outside the gene matches. Germline CDR1 LGHNA, CDR2 YSLEER.

The chain links TRBV4-2 to TRBJ2-1, with 13 bases lining up with TRBD2. CDR3 length: 17 amino acids. The ends lost 3 bases at V and 4 bases at J; junction bases unmatched: 6. The germline CDR1 and CDR2 sequences are LGHNA and YNFKEQ. The CDR3 here is CASSQGLAGYGYNEQFF. The CDR3 nucleotides read TGTGCCAGCAGCCAGGGACTAGCGGGATATGGGTACAATGAGCAGTTCTTC.

This chain joins TRBV7-3 and TRBJ2-7; TRBD1 or TRBD2 may be the D gene (5 bases each). Trimming shortened V by 1 base and J by 5 bases, and 12 bases separated the two germline ends. CDR1 and CDR2 (germline): SGHTA, FQGTGA. The CDR3 is made up of 14 amino acids. Written as DNA, the CDR3 is TGTGCCAGCAGCTTAATGGGACCCGAGGACGAGCAGTACTTC. Translating gives CASSLMGPEDEQYF.

The chain couples TRBV9 to TRBJ1-4; a possible D gene is TRBD1 (5 bases). Trimming left V 2 bases short and J 6 bases short, with 17 bases between. The CDR3 runs 16 residues. Germline V CDR1 and CDR2: SGDLS, YYNGEE. The CDR3 protein is CASSVSGGSVDEKLFF. For the CDR3, the DNA is TGTGCCAGCAGCGTCAGCGGGGGATCGGTTGATGAAAAACTGTTTTTT.

The chain links TRBV4-1 to TRBJ2-7, with D possibly being TRBD1 or TRBD2 (5 bases each). Trimming removed 1 base from V and 2 bases from J, with 18 bases in between. The CDR3 spans 17 residues. Per the germline V gene, CDR1 is MGHRA and CDR2 is YSYEKL. CDR3 in DNA: TGCGCCAGCAGCCAAGGGTTTATGTCGCAGGGAGCCTACGAGCAGTACTTC. Encoded protein: CASSQGFMSQGAYEQYF.

This chain connects TRBV18 to TRBJ1-2, with D unresolved. Trimming took 1 base from V and 8 from J, leaving 8 bases between them. The CDR3 contains 12 residues. Per germline, CDR1 KGHSH and CDR2 LQKENI. The CDR3 sequence: CASSPLGSGYTF. CDR3 in DNA: TGTGCCAGCTCACCACTAGGGAGCGGCTACACCTTC.